Included here is one T cell receptor beta chain sequence, with context. Using immunoSEQ multiplex PCR, the repertoire was profiled, and TCRdb retains in-frame clones only, with some absent. Among under 200,000 clones listed, roughly 84% were seen once. This entry belongs to a study of blood T cell repertoires in COVID-19. Turning to the study itself: Samples came from the United States, Italy and Spain, spanning acute and convalescent COVID-19.

Trimming took off 4 bases at V and 5 bases at J, with 14 bases between the two ends. Germline values: CDR1 MNHEY, CDR2 SMNVEV (reference sequence). The length of the CDR3 is 14 residues. This TCR derives from a man between 65 and 85 years old with active or convalescent COVID-19. V and J are TRBV27 and TRBJ1-2, with D tentatively TRBD1 (5 bases). Sequencing input: peripheral blood. The CDR3 bases are TGTGCCAGCAGTTATCGCGGGGACCAGTATGGCTACACCTTC. It specifies CASSYRGDQYGYTF.